The 6 T cell receptor beta chains below all came from one sample that was sequenced in a study of glioma-infiltrating T cells. The iRepertoire nested amplicon-rescue multiplex PCR amplified TCR alpha and beta CDR3s from RNA. TCRdb recomputed calls from the multiplex PCR reads with MiXCR, one row per CDR3 protein. The sample lists some 120,000 distinct CDR3 sequences; roughly 23% were seen once. The sample taken for sequencing was glioma tissue, nonneoplastic brain tissue, or PBMCs (not recorded which). The receptors were sampled from a human donor with low-grade glioma or glioblastoma, undergoing nonglioma brain surgery, or in good health (not recorded which).

The chain recombines TRBV28 with TRBJ2-7; no clear D gene. From germline, CDR1 is MDHEN and CDR2 SYDVKM. The CDR3 spans 13 residues. Trimming left V 5 bases short and J 2 bases short, with 10 bases between. This CDR3 is CASSLYQAYEQYF. In DNA form, the CDR3 reads TGTGCCAGCAGTCTTTACCAGGCCTACGAGCAGTACTTC.

In this sample, this clonotype turned up many times. The chain employs TRBV6-1 and TRBJ2-1, with 8 nucleotides matching TRBD1. This CDR3 spans 16 amino acids. Germline trimming cut 1 base from V and 3 bases from J; bases unmatched to any gene: 5. CDR1 is MNHNS and CDR2 is SASEGT in the germline V gene. In DNA form, the CDR3 reads TGTGCCAGCAGTGAAGATGGGACAGGAGTCTACAATGAGCAGTTCTTC. Translating gives CASSEDGTGVYNEQFF.

This clonotype was detected many times. V gene TRBV19 combines with J gene TRBJ2-7; D is ambiguous. The germline V gene has CDR1 LNHDA and CDR2 SQIVND (reference sequence). The CDR3 is made up of 14 amino acids. Trimming removed 7 bases at V and 7 bases at J, with 20 bases between. CDR3 DNA: TGTGCCAGTAAGGTCCCTTTTTGGGGAAGTGAGCAGTACTTC. As protein: CASKVPFWGSEQYF. The whole variable domain, remainder taken from reference TRBV19 and TRBJ2-7, is DGGITQSPKYLFRKEGQNVTLSCEQNLNHDAMYWYRQDPGQGLRLIYYSQIVNDFQKGDIAEGYSVSREKKESFPLTVTSAQKNPTAFYLCASKVPFWGSEQYFGPGTRLTVT.

This clonotype appeared many times. The V call is TRBV4-3, the J call TRBJ1-2; D uncertain. This CDR3 region has 14 residues. Germline CDR1 is LGHNA and CDR2 is YSLEER. V lost 4 bases to trimming and J lost 3 bases, with 12 bases between them. For the CDR3, the DNA is TGCGCCAGCAGCCCAGTGGGTGCGGACTATGGCTACACCTTC. Protein: CASSPVGADYGYTF.

This clonotype was observed at least ten times. The chain carries TRBV6-2 or TRBV6-3 and TRBJ2-3; D is perhaps TRBD2 (5 bases). The germline gives CDR1 MNHEY, CDR2 SVGEGT. This CDR3 is 15 amino acids long. Trimming took 1 base from V and 2 from J, leaving 10 bases between them. The CDR3 reads CASSYFAEATDTQYF. The CDR3 region has the DNA TGTGCCAGCAGTTACTTCGCGGAGGCCACAGATACGCAGTATTTT.

The chain recombines TRBV18 with TRBJ2-3; D tentatively fits TRBD1 or TRBD2 (5 bases each). Trimming removed 4 bases from V and 9 bases from J, with 17 bases in between. The germline CDR1 and CDR2 sequences are KGHSH and LQKENI. The CDR3 loop spans 14 amino acids. The CDR3 region is CASSRNRDPETQYF. In DNA, the CDR3 is TGTGCCAGCTCACGGAACCGGGACCCCGAAACGCAGTATTTT. The whole variable domain, filled in from reference TRBV18 and TRBJ2-3, reads NAGVMQNPRHLVRRRGQEARLRCSPMKGHSHVYWYRQLPEEGLKFMVYLQKENIIDESGMPKERFSAEFPKEGPSILRIQQVVRGDSAAYFCASSRNRDPETQYFGPGTRLTVL.